The clone carrying this TCR beta chain turned up a few times. This entry is derived from a study of early T cells in non-severe SARS-CoV-2 infection. Looking at the study overall: The authors sequenced bulk RNA from unsorted whole blood, leaving chains unpaired.

The TCR library protocol was used to attach unique molecular identifiers. These identifiers were attached to individual cDNA molecules. Each CDR3 protein gets one entry after TCRdb re-called the 5' RACE reads with MiXCR. This table holds tens of thousands of distinct CDR3 sequences, approximately 6.3% found once. Trimming removed 0 bases from V and 5 bases from J, with 8 bases in between. CDR3 length equals 13 residues. The germline CDR1 and CDR2 sequences are SGHDT and YYEEEE. V gene TRBV5-6 combines with J gene TRBJ2-5; D unresolved. The input for sequencing was whole blood, taken at baseline. This clonotype was sampled from an adult who was a healthcare worker with PCR-confirmed SARS-CoV-2 infection or an uninfected control (not recorded which). The CDR3 loop is CASSLESVETQYF. For the CDR3, the DNA is TGTGCCAGCAGCTTGGAATCCGTCGAGACCCAGTACTTC.